Shown below are 20 T cell receptor beta chains from a single sample sequenced in a study of OX40 agonist ivuxolimab in advanced cancers. The repertoire was sequenced with immunoSEQ multiplex PCR; TCRdb's copy has only in-frame clones and lacks some. Here the sample spans some 30,000 clones, about nine tenths being singletons. The sample was CD4+ or CD8+ T cells sorted from blood, taken in a trial of the OX40 agonist ivuxolimab. The receptor source for this set is an adult with an advanced solid tumor such as melanoma, head and neck, liver or kidney cancer.

The chain is built from TRBV19 and TRBJ2-2, with D uncertain. Trimming shortened V by 6 bases and J by 7 bases, and 15 bases separated the two germline ends. From germline, CDR1 is LNHDA and CDR2 SQIVND (reference sequence). The length of the CDR3 is 14 residues. The CDR3 region has the DNA TGTGCCAGTAGGGTTCGGCGTAGAGACGGGGAGCTGTTTTTT. It encodes CASRVRRRDGELFF.

V and J are TRBV27 and TRBJ2-7, with TRBD1 identical over 7 bases. The CDR3 is made up of 14 amino acids. Germline CDR1 is MNHEY and CDR2 is SMNVEV (reference sequence). V lost 6 bases to trimming and J lost 4 bases; unmatched junction nucleotides: 9. CDR3 loop: CASRMGQRIYEQYF. CDR3 coding DNA: TGTGCCAGCAGGATGGGACAGAGAATTTACGAGCAGTACTTC.

The chain recombines TRBV27 with TRBJ1-2, with 7 bases matching TRBD1. Germline lookup yields CDR1 MNHEY and CDR2 SMNVEV (reference sequence). Trimming cost V 3 bases and J 1 base; bases outside gene matches: 2. The CDR3 is made up of 14 amino acids. The CDR3 spells CASSLQGVNYGYTF. For the CDR3, the DNA is TGTGCCAGCAGTTTGCAGGGGGTTAACTATGGCTACACCTTC.

V usage is TRBV27 and J usage is TRBJ1-4, with 10 bases that match TRBD1. The CDR3 length is 16 residues. CDR1 and CDR2 (germline): MNHEY, SMNVEV (reference sequence). V trimming: 6 bases; J trimming: 7 bases; junction bases outside the gene matches: 11. CDR3 residues: CASSYGTGVWGEKLFF. The CDR3, as DNA: TGTGCCAGCAGCTATGGGACAGGGGTCTGGGGTGAAAAACTGTTTTTT.

This chain links TRBV5-1 with TRBJ2-7, with D perhaps matching TRBD1 (6 bases). The germline V and J ends were trimmed by 4 bases and 0 bases, with 11 bases remaining between them. Germline CDR1 SGHRS, CDR2 YFSETQ. This CDR3 comprises 14 residues. This CDR3 reads CASSPLGGSYEQYF. DNA for the CDR3: TGCGCCAGCAGCCCTTTAGGGGGCTCCTACGAGCAGTACTTC.

This chain uses TRBV14 with TRBJ1-4; a weak D match, TRBD1 (5 bases). The CDR3 extends over 15 amino acids. Germline loops: CDR1 SGHDN, CDR2 FVKESK. V lost 5 bases and J 0 bases, leaving 10 bases between the germline ends. The CDR3 loop is CASSARGSTNEKLFF. CDR3 coding DNA: TGTGCCAGCAGCGCTCGGGGGTCAACTAATGAAAAACTGTTTTTT. Supplemented by reference TRBV14 and TRBJ1-4, the full variable domain reads EAGVTQFPSHSVIEKGQTVTLRCDPISGHDNLYWYRRVMGKEIKFLLHFVKESKQDESGMPNNRFLAERTGGTYSTLKVQPAELEDSGVYFCASSARGSTNEKLFFGSGTQLSVL.

The V and J genes are TRBV4-1 and TRBJ1-3; no clear D. The germline V gene has CDR1 MGHRA and CDR2 YSYEKL. CDR3 size: 16 residues. V was pared by 0 bases and J by 6 bases, with 15 bases between. The CDR3 here is CASSQDPAVLANTIYF. CDR3 coding DNA: TGCGCCAGCAGCCAAGATCCGGCAGTCTTGGCAAACACCATATATTTT.

The chain combines TRBV5-4 with TRBJ2-3; no definite D call. The CDR3 spans 13 residues. The germline V gene encodes CDR1 SGHNT and CDR2 YYREEE (reference sequence). V was pared by 0 bases and J by 3 bases, with 5 bases between. CDR3 residues: CASSLAGTDTQYF. CDR3 in DNA: TGTGCCAGCAGCTTGGCTGGTACAGATACGCAGTATTTT.

This chain connects TRBV7-2 to TRBJ2-1; D possibly uses TRBD1 or TRBD2 (6 bases each). The germline CDR1 and CDR2 sequences are SGHTA and FQGNSA. CDR3 length: 17 amino acids. The V end lost 6 bases, the J end lost 12 bases, and 30 bases lay between the germline ends. The CDR3 loop reads CASSSLQGPVTSGGQFF. As DNA, the CDR3 is TGTGCCAGCAGTTCACTACAGGGACCTGTAACCTCCGGGGGGCAGTTCTTC.

This rearrangement joins TRBV19 to TRBJ1-1, with D maybe TRBD1 (6 bases). CDR1 and CDR2 (germline): LNHDA, SQIVND (reference sequence). CDR3 length: 16 residues. V was trimmed by 0 bases and J by 0 bases, leaving 11 bases between them. CDR3 sequence (DNA): TGTGCCAGTAGTATAGAACAGGGACGCATGAACACTGAAGCTTTCTTT. Its translation: CASSIEQGRMNTEAFF.

The chain joins TRBV29-1 to TRBJ2-7; weak D call: TRBD2 (5 bases). This CDR3 contains 15 residues. The V and J ends lost 1 base and 0 bases respectively, with 13 bases between them. CDR1 is SQVTM and CDR2 is ANQGSEA in the germline V gene. The CDR3 is CSVEAVGGSSYEQYF. The CDR3 bases are TGCAGCGTTGAAGCGGTGGGTGGGAGCTCCTACGAGCAGTACTTC.

CDR3 in amino acids: CASSVMRGKEQFF. The CDR3 DNA is TGTGCCAGCAGCGTAATGAGGGGGAAAGAGCAGTTCTTC. The chain uses TRBV9 and TRBJ2-1; D may be TRBD1 (6 bases). This CDR3 spans 13 amino acids. Per germline, CDR1 SGDLS and CDR2 YYNGEE. Trimming left V 1 base short and J 10 bases short, with 12 bases between. Using reference TRBV9 and TRBJ2-1 for the parts outside the CDR3, the full variable domain is DSGVTQTPKHLITATGQRVTLRCSPRSGDLSVYWYQQSLDQGLQFLIQYYNGEERAKGNILERFSAQQFPDLHSELNLSSLELGDSALYFCASSVMRGKEQFFGPGTRLTVL.

The rearrangement links TRBV7-6 to TRBJ1-5; TRBD1 aligns across 10 bases. Germline V lookup: CDR1 SGHVS, CDR2 FNYEAQ. With 5 bases clipped from V and 2 bases from J, the junction kept 3 bases outside the gene matches. The CDR3 loop spans 15 amino acids. The CDR3 nucleotides read TGTGCCAGCAGCCCCGGGACAGGGGGCAATCAGCCCCAGCATTTT. Translated: CASSPGTGGNQPQHF.

This chain uses TRBV4-1 with TRBJ1-3, with 10 bases identical to TRBD1. CDR3 length: 15 amino acids. V trimming: 3 bases; J trimming: 4 bases; junction bases outside the gene matches: 3. Germline CDR1 reads MGHRA; CDR2 reads YSYEKL. In DNA form, the CDR3 reads TGCGCCAGCAGCCAGGGACAGGGGCCAGGAAACACCATATATTTT. It codes for CASSQGQGPGNTIYF.

This chain connects TRBV6-9 to TRBJ1-2; the D is unclear. V lost 0 bases and J 8 bases, leaving 19 bases between the germline ends. CDR3 length: 16 residues. Per the germline V gene, CDR1 is MNHGY and CDR2 is SVAAGI. The CDR3 loop reads CASSYSREIKSHGYTF. The CDR3 bases are TGTGCCAGCAGTTATTCACGGGAGATTAAAAGTCACGGCTACACCTTC.

The chain recombines TRBV2 with TRBJ2-7; TRBD1 matches at 12 bases. J was trimmed by 5 bases and V by 8 bases; bases with no gene match: 7. Looked up from germline, CDR1 is SNHLY and CDR2 is FYNNEI. The CDR3 runs 14 residues. In nucleotides, the CDR3 is TGTGCCAGCTATACCGGGACAGGGGGCGACGAGCAGTACTTC. Translating gives CASYTGTGGDEQYF.

The chain employs TRBV4-1 and TRBJ2-3; D may correspond to TRBD1 or TRBD2 (6 bases each). V was cut by 0 bases and J by 0 bases, with 13 bases left in between. The CDR3 is made up of 17 amino acids. The germline V gene encodes CDR1 MGHRA and CDR2 YSYEKL. CDR3 DNA sequence: TGCGCCAGCAGCCAAGATCGAGGGGGGCGAAGCACAGATACGCAGTATTTT. Translated: CASSQDRGGRSTDTQYF.

Written as DNA, the CDR3 is TGTGCCAGCAGCAAATCTAATATCCCCGTTGGGGAGAACACTGAAGCTTTCTTT. Encoded protein: CASSKSNIPVGENTEAFF. The chain carries TRBV21-1 and TRBJ1-1. TRBV21-1 is deemed a pseudogene. The CDR3 has 18 amino acids.

The chain joins TRBV29-1 to TRBJ1-1, with a weak D call TRBD1 (6 bases). The CDR3 has 12 residues. V was clipped by 6 bases and J by 8 bases, with 16 bases between them. Germline-derived CDR1 and CDR2 are SQVTM and ANQGSEA. Here the CDR3 reads CSVNRGFKEAFF. DNA for the CDR3: TGCAGCGTAAATAGGGGGTTTAAAGAAGCTTTCTTT.

As DNA, the CDR3 is TGTGCCAGCAGCTTCTCGGGGGGCGCCTACGAGCAGTACTTC. Its translation: CASSFSGGAYEQYF. The chain carries TRBV7-3 and TRBJ2-7, with D maybe TRBD2 (7 bases). This CDR3 region has 14 residues. The germline V and J ends were trimmed by 3 bases and 2 bases, with 11 bases remaining between them. Germline V lookup: CDR1 SGHTA, CDR2 FQGTGA.